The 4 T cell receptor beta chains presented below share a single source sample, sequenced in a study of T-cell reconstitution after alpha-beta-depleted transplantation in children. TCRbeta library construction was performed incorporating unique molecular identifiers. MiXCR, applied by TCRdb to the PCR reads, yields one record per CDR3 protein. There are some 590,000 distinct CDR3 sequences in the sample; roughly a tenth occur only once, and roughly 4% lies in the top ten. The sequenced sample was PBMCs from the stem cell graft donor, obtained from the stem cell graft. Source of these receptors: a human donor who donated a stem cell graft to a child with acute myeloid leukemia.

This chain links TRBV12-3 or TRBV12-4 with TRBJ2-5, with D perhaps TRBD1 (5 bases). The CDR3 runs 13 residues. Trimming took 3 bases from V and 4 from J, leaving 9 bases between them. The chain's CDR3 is CASSFVQGETQYF. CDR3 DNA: TGTGCCAGCAGTTTTGTCCAGGGAGAGACCCAGTACTTC.

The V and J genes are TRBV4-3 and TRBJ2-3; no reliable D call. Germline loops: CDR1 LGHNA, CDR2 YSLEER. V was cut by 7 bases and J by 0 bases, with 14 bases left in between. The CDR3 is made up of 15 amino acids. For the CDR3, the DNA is TGCGCCAGCAACCAGGACGCCGGAAGCACAGATACGCAGTATTTT. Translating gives CASNQDAGSTDTQYF.

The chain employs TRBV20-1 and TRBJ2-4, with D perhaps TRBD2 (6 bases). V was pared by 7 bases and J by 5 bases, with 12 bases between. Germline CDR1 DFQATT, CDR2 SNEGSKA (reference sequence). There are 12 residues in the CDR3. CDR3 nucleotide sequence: TGCAGTGGCTCGTGGGGGGAAAACATTCAGTACTTC. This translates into CSGSWGENIQYF.

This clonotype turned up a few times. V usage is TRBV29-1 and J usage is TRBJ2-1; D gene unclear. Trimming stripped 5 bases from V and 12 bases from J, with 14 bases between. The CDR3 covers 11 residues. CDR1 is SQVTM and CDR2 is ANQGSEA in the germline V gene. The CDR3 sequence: CSVLLIPAQFF. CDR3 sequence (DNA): TGCAGCGTTTTACTTATCCCCGCGCAGTTCTTC.